The 4 T cell receptor beta chains below were found in one sample sequenced in a study of CD8 T cells in ankylosing spondylitis. TCRdb redid the calling of the 5' RACE reads with MiXCR, one entry per CDR3 protein. The sample records about 220,000 distinct CDR3 sequences, around a quarter being singletons. Sequences were obtained from blood, either unsorted or a sorted T cell fraction (not recorded which). The receptors originated from a male donor with ankylosing spondylitis or in good health (not recorded which).

The chain links TRBV7-2 to TRBJ2-1, with D perhaps TRBD2 (5 bases). V was clipped by 5 bases and J by 10 bases, with 15 bases between them. CDR3 length: 13 amino acids. Per germline, CDR1 SGHTA and CDR2 FQGNSA. The CDR3 nucleotides are TGTGCCAGCAGCGAGACTACCGTCGGGGAGCAGTTCTTC. Translated: CASSETTVGEQFF.

This chain uses TRBV5-6 with TRBJ2-1; D gene uncertain. Germline CDR1 and CDR2: SGHDT and YYEEEE. CDR3 length equals 16 residues. The V gene lost 1 base and the J gene lost 0 bases, with 11 bases spanning the gap. CDR3 bases: TGTGCCAGCAGCTTGCCAGAGACGAGCTCCTACAATGAGCAGTTCTTC. Its translation: CASSLPETSSYNEQFF.

The gene calls are TRBV3-1 and TRBJ2-3; tentatively, D is TRBD2 (6 bases). The CDR3 runs 16 residues. With 10 bases removed from V and 1 base from J, the gap between germline ends came to 21 bases. CDR1 LGHDT and CDR2 YNNKEL come from the germline V gene (reference sequence). The CDR3 loop is CATCQVSGSRTDTQYF. The DNA of the CDR3 is TGTGCCACCTGCCAAGTGAGCGGGTCCCGCACAGATACGCAGTATTTT.

This clonotype was picked up a small number of times. The chain carries TRBV6-1 and TRBJ1-2, with 8 bases identical to TRBD1. The ends lost 6 bases at V and 7 bases at J; junction bases unmatched: 7. The CDR3 totals 13 residues. Germline CDR1 MNHNS, CDR2 SASEGT. Here the CDR3 reads CASSNPGTGGYTF. In DNA form, the CDR3 reads TGTGCCAGCAGCAATCCCGGGACAGGTGGCTACACCTTC.